The 11 T cell receptor beta chains listed next were all sequenced from one sample in a study of early T cells in non-severe SARS-CoV-2 infection. TCRdb re-derived calls from the 5' RACE reads in MiXCR, one entry per CDR3 protein. The table lists around 68,000 distinct CDR3 sequences, over 9.5% of them singletons. The sequenced sample was whole blood, obtained at baseline. The receptors come from an adult who was a healthcare worker with PCR-confirmed SARS-CoV-2 infection or an uninfected control (not recorded which).

This chain connects TRBV12-3 or TRBV12-4 to TRBJ2-3, with D possibly matching TRBD2 (6 bases). The CDR3 consists of 14 residues. Trimming took off 5 bases at V and 6 bases at J, with 15 bases between the two ends. CDR3 sequence reads: CASSRLEPSDTQYF. The CDR3, as DNA: TGTGCCAGCAGTAGACTAGAGCCGTCGGATACGCAGTATTTT.

This clonotype was seen a handful of times. This chain joins TRBV9 and TRBJ2-1; 8 bases map to TRBD2. The CDR3 contains 16 residues. V lost 3 bases and J lost 0; bases outside the gene matches: 5. In germline, CDR1 is SGDLS, CDR2 YYNGEE. DNA for the CDR3: TGTGCCAGCAGCGCTGTAGCGGGGACCTCCTACAATGAGCAGTTCTTC. Amino acids: CASSAVAGTSYNEQFF.

This clonotype was recorded at least ten times. J is TRBJ2-1 and V is TRBV2; possible D gene TRBD2, 10 bases. The germline V gene encodes CDR1 SNHLY and CDR2 FYNNEI. V gave up 7 bases and J gave up 4 bases, with 23 bases separating them. This CDR3 comprises 17 residues. CDR3 DNA sequence: TGTGCCAGCATGGGACAGGGAAGGACTAGCGGATACAATGAGCAGTTCTTC. This gives the protein CASMGQGRTSGYNEQFF. Full variable domain (rest looked up from reference TRBV2 and TRBJ2-1): EPEVTQTPSHQVTQMGQEVILRCVPISNHLYFYWYRQILGQKVEFLVSFYNNEISEKSEIFDDQFSVERPDGSNFTLKIRSTKLEDSAMYFCASMGQGRTSGYNEQFFGPGTRLTVL.

This clonotype was detected only a few times. The rearrangement joins TRBV4-2 to TRBJ1-1, with D possibly being TRBD1 (5 bases). V lost 0 bases and J 3 bases, leaving 8 bases between the germline ends. Germline CDR1 and CDR2: LGHNA and YNFKEQ. This CDR3 is 14 amino acids long. CDR3 nucleotides: TGTGCCAGCAGCCAAGAAGGGGTATACACTGAAGCTTTCTTT. This sequence encodes CASSQEGVYTEAFF.

This clonotype occurred many times. This chain links TRBV11-2 with TRBJ2-7; D tentatively reads TRBD1 or TRBD2 (5 bases each). V was shortened by 4 bases and J by 7 bases, with 23 bases between the two germline ends. The V gene's germline CDR1 is SGHAT and CDR2 FQNNGV. The CDR3 totals 16 residues. CDR3 DNA: TGTGCCAGCAGCTCCGAGCCGTGGGGACGCCTTTTGGAGCAGTACTTC. Its translation is CASSSEPWGRLLEQYF.

The J gene is TRBJ2-5, the V gene TRBV20-1; 7 nucleotides agree with TRBD2. V shed 3 bases, J shed 2 bases, and the junction held 3 bases outside the gene matches. The CDR3 covers 13 residues. CDR1 is DFQATT and CDR2 is SNEGSKA in the germline V gene (reference sequence). The CDR3 bases are TGCAGTGCTAGTCGACTAGCACAAGAGACCCAGTACTTC. This translates into CSASRLAQETQYF.

The chain employs TRBV27 and TRBJ2-7; 7 bases are shared with TRBD1. The CDR3 has 14 residues. Germline CDR1 reads MNHEY; CDR2 reads SMNVEV (reference sequence). The junction had 4 bases not matched to a gene; V was cut back by 0 bases and J by 5 bases. CDR3 sequence reads: CASSLSGGVNEQYF. CDR3 bases: TGTGCCAGCAGTTTATCAGGGGGCGTCAACGAGCAGTACTTC.

This clonotype was seen more than once but under ten times. The J gene is TRBJ2-3, the V gene TRBV12-5, with 8 positions matching TRBD1. The CDR3 is 17 amino acids. Germline V gene sequence: CDR1 LGHNT, CDR2 FRNRAP. V lost 1 base and J lost 7; bases outside the gene matches: 13. CDR3 amino acids: CASGLALGRGLLNTQYF. In nucleotides, the CDR3 is TGTGCTAGTGGTTTGGCCCTCGGCAGGGGGCTATTGAATACGCAGTATTTT.

This clonotype was observed at least ten times. The chain uses TRBV13 and TRBJ2-3; D is unresolved. V dropped 5 bases and J dropped 0 bases, with 12 bases sitting between them. CDR1 PRHDT and CDR2 FYEKMQ come from the germline V gene (reference sequence). The CDR3 contains 15 residues. This CDR3 is CASSAGFTSTDTQYF. CDR3 in DNA: TGTGCCAGCAGCGCCGGATTTACCAGCACAGATACGCAGTATTTT.

This clonotype was found a few times. The chain combines TRBV20-1 with TRBJ2-1, with TRBD1 matching 7 bases. Germline assignment: CDR1 DFQATT and CDR2 SNEGSKA (reference sequence). The CDR3 sequence is 13 residues long. After removal of 6 bases from V and 7 bases from J, the junction contained 9 bases not matched to a gene. CDR3 DNA: TGCAGTGCGATCGACAGGGTCGGAAATGAGCAGTTCTTC. Its translation is CSAIDRVGNEQFF.

The genes are TRBV25-1 and TRBJ1-6; D unclear. Trimming left V 5 bases short and J 9 bases short, with 14 bases between. The length of the CDR3 is 14 residues. Germline CDR1 MGHDK, CDR2 SYGVNS. The CDR3 loop is CASSPRPPSSPLHF. The CDR3 coding sequence is TGTGCCAGCAGTCCTCGCCCCCCGAGTTCACCCCTCCACTTT.